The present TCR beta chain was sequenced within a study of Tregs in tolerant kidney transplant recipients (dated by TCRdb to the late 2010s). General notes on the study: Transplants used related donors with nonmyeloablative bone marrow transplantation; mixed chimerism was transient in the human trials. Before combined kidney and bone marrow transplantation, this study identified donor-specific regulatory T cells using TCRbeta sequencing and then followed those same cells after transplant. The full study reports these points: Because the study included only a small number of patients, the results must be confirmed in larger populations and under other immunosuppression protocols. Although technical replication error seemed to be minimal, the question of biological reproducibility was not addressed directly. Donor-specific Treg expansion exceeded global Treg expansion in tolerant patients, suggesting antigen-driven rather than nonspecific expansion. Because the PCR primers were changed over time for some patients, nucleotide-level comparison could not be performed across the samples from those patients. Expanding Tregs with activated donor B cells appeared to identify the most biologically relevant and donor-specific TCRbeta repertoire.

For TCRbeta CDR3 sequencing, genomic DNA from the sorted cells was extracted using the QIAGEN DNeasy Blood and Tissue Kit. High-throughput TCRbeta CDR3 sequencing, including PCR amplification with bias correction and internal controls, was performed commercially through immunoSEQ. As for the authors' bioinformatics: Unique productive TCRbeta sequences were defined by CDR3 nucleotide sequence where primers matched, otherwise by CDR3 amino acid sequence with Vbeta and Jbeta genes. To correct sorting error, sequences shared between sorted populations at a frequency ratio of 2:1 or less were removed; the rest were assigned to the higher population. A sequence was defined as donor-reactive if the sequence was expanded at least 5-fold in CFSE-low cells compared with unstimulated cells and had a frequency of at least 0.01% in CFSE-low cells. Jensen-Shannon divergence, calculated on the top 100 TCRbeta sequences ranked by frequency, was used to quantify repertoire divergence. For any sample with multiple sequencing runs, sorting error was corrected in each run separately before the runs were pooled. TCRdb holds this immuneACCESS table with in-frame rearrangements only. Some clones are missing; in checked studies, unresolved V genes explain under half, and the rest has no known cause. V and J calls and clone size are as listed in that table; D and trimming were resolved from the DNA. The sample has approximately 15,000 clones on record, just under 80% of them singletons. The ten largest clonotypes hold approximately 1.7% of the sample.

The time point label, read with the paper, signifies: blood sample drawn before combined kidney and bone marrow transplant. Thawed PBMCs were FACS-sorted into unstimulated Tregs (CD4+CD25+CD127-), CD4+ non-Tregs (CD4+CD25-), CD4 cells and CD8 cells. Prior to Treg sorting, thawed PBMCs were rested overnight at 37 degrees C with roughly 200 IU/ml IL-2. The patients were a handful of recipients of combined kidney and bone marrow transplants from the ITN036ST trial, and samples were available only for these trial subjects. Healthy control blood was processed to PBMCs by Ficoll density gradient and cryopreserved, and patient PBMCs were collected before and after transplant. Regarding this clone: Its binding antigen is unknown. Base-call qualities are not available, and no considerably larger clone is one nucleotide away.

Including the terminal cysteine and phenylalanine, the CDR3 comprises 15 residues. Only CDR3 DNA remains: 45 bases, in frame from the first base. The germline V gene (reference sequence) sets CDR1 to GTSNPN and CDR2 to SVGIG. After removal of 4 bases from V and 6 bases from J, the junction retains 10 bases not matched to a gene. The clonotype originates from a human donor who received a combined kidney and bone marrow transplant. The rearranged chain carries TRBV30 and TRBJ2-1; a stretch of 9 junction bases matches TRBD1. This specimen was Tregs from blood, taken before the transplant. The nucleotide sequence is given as TGTGCCTGGACTCCGGGACAGGGACCCTCCAATGAGCAGTTCTTC. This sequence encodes CAWTPGQGPSNEQFF.